These T cell receptor beta chains were read from a single sample in a study of T cell responses to AZD1222 COVID-19 vaccine. The table came from immunoSEQ multiplex PCR; TCRdb's copy has only in-frame clones and leaves some out. The top ten hold around 1.3% of the sample, which has about 97,000 clones, over 75% seen once. The sample in question was peripheral blood, obtained on day 0 of AZD1222 vaccination. The receptors were sampled from an adult in good health. Both conserved end residues are part of each CDR3. D genes are given only for firm matches. Clone size, where shown, is once, few, many, or a class for clones that have expanded.

few | TRBJ1-5 | - | TRBV7-2 | TGTGCCAGCAGCTTAGAGGGGGGTTTGATACAGCCCCAGCATTTT | CASSLEGGLIQPQHF
- | TRBJ2-7 | - | TRBV6-5 | TGTGCCACCCTGTCGCCGGGTTCCTACGAGCAGTACTTC | CATLSPGSYEQYF
- | TRBJ2-2 | - | TRBV27 | TGTGCCAGCAGTTCATCACTCCTGGGACTCAACACCGGGGAGCTGTTTTTT | CASSSSLLGLNTGELFF
- | TRBJ1-3 | - | TRBV5-6 | TGTGCCAGCAGCTTGGTTGCAGTTGGAAACACCATATATTTT | CASSLVAVGNTIYF
- | TRBJ2-1 | - | TRBV12-3/TRBV12-4 | TGTGCCAGCAGTTTTGAACTTTTCAATGAGCAGTTCTTC | CASSFELFNEQFF
- | TRBJ1-5 | - | TRBV2 | TGTGCCAGCAGTGTCGAAGGCATACACAATCAGCCCCAGCATTTT | CASSVEGIHNQPQHF
few | TRBJ1-4 | - | TRBV15 | TGTGCCACCAGCAGCGGACGGGGTAGGGACGAGAAACTGTTTTTT | CATSSGRGRDEKLFF
- | TRBJ2-7 | - | TRBV14 | TGTGCCAGCAGCCCCGGGACGGAAATCTACGAGCAGTACTTC | CASSPGTEIYEQYF
- | TRBJ1-1 | - | TRBV10-3 | TGTGCCACATTCCAGCATATGAACACTGAAGCTTTCTTT | CATFQHMNTEAFF
- | TRBJ1-6 | - | TRBV3-1/TRBV3-2 | TGTGCCAGCAGCCAAGACGGCGGGCGCTCCTATAATTCACCCCTCCACTTT | CASSQDGGRSYNSPLHF
- | TRBJ1-5 | - | TRBV6-2/TRBV6-3 | TGTGCCAGCAGTTATTGGGACAATCAGCCCCAGCATTTT | CASSYWDNQPQHF
once | TRBJ1-1 | TRBD1 | TRBV19 | TGTGCCAGTACCGGACAGGGGAGCACTGAAGCTTTCTTT | CASTGQGSTEAFF
- | TRBJ1-4 | - | TRBV23-1 | TGCGCCAGCAGTCTGGCAGGGGAGGGAGAAAAACTGTTTTTT | CASSLAGEGEKLFF
- | TRBJ1-2 | - | TRBV11-2 | TGTGCCAGCAGCCCCGGGTCTATCAACTATGGCTACACCTTC | CASSPGSINYGYTF
- | TRBJ1-5 | - | TRBV16 | TGTGCCAGCAGCGTGGCTATACGTAGCAATCAGCCCCAGCATTTT | CASSVAIRSNQPQHF
- | TRBJ1-4 | - | TRBV27 | TGTGCCAGCAGTTTATATCGTGGGCGTGCGGGGGAAAAACTGTTTTTT | CASSLYRGRAGEKLFF
few | TRBJ1-1 | - | TRBV30 | TGTTCCGGAGAGAGGAACACTGAAGCTTTCTTT | CSGERNTEAFF
- | TRBJ2-7 | - | TRBV28 | TGTGCCAGCACCGAGACTAGAGGTGAGCAGTACTTC | CASTETRGEQYF
- | TRBJ1-2 | - | TRBV2 | TGTGCCAGCAGTGCACAGGATGCTCACTATGGCTACACCTTC | CASSAQDAHYGYTF
- | TRBJ1-2 | TRBD1 | TRBV12-3/TRBV12-4 | TGTGCCAGCAGTTCACAGGGGTTCTATGGCTACACCTTC | CASSSQGFYGYTF
- | TRBJ1-1 | - | TRBV6-4 | TGTGCCAGCAGATCAAAGGGGGACACTGAAGCTTTCTTT | CASRSKGDTEAFF
- | TRBJ1-1 | - | TRBV6-4 | TGTGCCACCCGCTCATCTGCGGGCACTGAAGCTTTCTTT | CATRSSAGTEAFF
- | TRBJ1-2 | - | TRBV29-1 | TGCAGCGCTGTCGACGGGTGGGGCTACACCTTC | CSAVDGWGYTF
few | TRBJ2-1 | - | TRBV7-3 | TGTGCCAGCAGCGCCGACTTGAACAATGAGCAGTTCTTC | CASSADLNNEQFF
- | TRBJ2-1 | - | TRBV6-5 | TGTGCCACGTCTCCAAGCCCCTACAATGAGCAGTTCTTC | CATSPSPYNEQFF
- | TRBJ2-5 | - | TRBV4-1 | TGCGCCAGCAGGGAGGAGGGGCATGGAGAGACCCAGTACTTC | CASREEGHGETQYF
- | TRBJ1-1 | - | TRBV19 | TGTGCCAGTAGTGATCCCCGACAAGAACCGAACACTGAAGCTTTCTTT | CASSDPRQEPNTEAFF
- | TRBJ1-2 | TRBD1 | TRBV27 | TGTGCCAGCGGCCTAGGACAGGGGGGACGCTATGGCTACACCTTC | CASGLGQGGRYGYTF
- | TRBJ1-1 | - | TRBV5-3 | TGTGCCAGAAGCTTGTTAAGGGGAACCCTGAACACTGAAGCTTTCTTT | CARSLLRGTLNTEAFF
- | TRBJ1-6 | - | TRBV10-3 | TGTGCCACCGGACTAGGGGCTTCACCCCTCCACTTT | CATGLGASPLHF
- | TRBJ2-3 | - | TRBV24-1 | TGTGCCACCAGTGATGACCACAGGGATACGCAGTATTTT | CATSDDHRDTQYF
- | TRBJ2-1 | TRBD2 | TRBV14 | TGTGCCAGCAGCCGAGGACTAGTCTCCTACAATGAGCAGTTCTTC | CASSRGLVSYNEQFF
- | TRBJ2-5 | TRBD1 | TRBV19 | TGTGCCAGTAGTGGGGGACAGGAAGGAGAGACCCAGTACTTC | CASSGGQEGETQYF
- | TRBJ1-1 | - | TRBV6-5 | TGTGCCAGCACCGAGCGCAGGGGTGCCACTGAAGCTTTCTTT | CASTERRGATEAFF
- | TRBJ1-6 | - | TRBV5-4 | TGTGCCAGCAGCTTTGAGACGGGGGAAATTTCACCCCTCCACTTT | CASSFETGEISPLHF